The clone carrying this T cell receptor (beta chain) appeared once. This entry is derived from a study of blood T cell repertoires in COVID-19. For the study at large: Specimens from acute and convalescent COVID-19 originated in the United States, Italy and Spain. T cells, B-cell-depleted T cells, or PBMCs provided the cDNA or gDNA that served as material.

There are 15 residues in the CDR3. V lost 4 bases, J lost 3 bases, and 13 bases lay in between. In germline, CDR1 is SGHVS, CDR2 FNYEAQ. In the study's own analysis: Researchers report that nucleated cell counts were estimated from reference gene primer amplification. The protocol was immunoSEQ multiplex PCR, while the TCRdb copy is restricted to in-frame clones and leaves out a portion. The DNA gave D and trimming, while V, J and clone size come from that table. The sample records tens of thousands of clones, 90% being singletons. The receptor was derived from a human donor in a cohort sampled during active COVID-19. The rearrangement uses TRBV7-6 and TRBJ2-4, with D tentatively TRBD1 (7 bases). The specimen sequenced was peripheral blood. The CDR3 DNA sequence: TGTGCCAGCAGCTCTCCAGGGGGAGGCAAAAACATTCAGTACTTC. Translating it yields CASSSPGGGKNIQYF.